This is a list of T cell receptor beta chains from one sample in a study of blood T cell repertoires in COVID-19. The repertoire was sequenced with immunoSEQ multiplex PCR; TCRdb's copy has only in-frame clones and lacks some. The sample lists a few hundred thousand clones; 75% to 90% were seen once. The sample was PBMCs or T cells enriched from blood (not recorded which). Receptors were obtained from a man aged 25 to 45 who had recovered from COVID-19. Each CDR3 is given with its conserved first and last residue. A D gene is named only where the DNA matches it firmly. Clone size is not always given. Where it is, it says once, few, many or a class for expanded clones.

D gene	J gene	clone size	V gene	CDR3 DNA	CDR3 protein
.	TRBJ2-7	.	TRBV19	TGTGCCAGTAGCCAATTTTCATCCGAGCAGTACTTC	CASSQFSSEQYF
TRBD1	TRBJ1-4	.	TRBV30	TGTGCCTATACCGGGACAGATAATGAAAAACTGTTTTTT	CAYTGTDNEKLFF
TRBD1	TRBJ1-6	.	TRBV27	TGTGCCAGCGCAAAGATACAGGGGGATTCACCCCTCCACTTT	CASAKIQGDSPLHF
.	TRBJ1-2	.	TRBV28	TGTGCCAGCACTCAGGGGCACTATGGCTACACCTTC	CASTQGHYGYTF
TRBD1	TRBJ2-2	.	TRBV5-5	TGTGCCAGCAGCATGACAGGGTTAACCGGGGAGCTGTTTTTT	CASSMTGLTGELFF
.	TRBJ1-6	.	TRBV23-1	TGCGCCAGCAGCCAGGTGGGGAGTTCACCCCTCCACTTT	CASSQVGSSPLHF
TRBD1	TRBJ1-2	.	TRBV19	TGTGCCAGTAGTATCTCCGGGACAGGGGGCTTTGGCTACACCTTC	CASSISGTGGFGYTF
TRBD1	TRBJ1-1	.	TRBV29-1	TGCAGCGTAGGGACAGGGAACACTGAAGCTTTCTTT	CSVGTGNTEAFF
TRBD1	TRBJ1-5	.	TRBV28	TGTGCCAGCAGTTTACGACAGGGGCCGTTCAATAGCAATCAGCCCCAGCATTTT	CASSLRQGPFNSNQPQHF
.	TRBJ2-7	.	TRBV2	TGTGCCAGCAGTGCGGGGTACGAGCAGTACTTC	CASSAGYEQYF
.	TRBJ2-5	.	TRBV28	TGTGCCTCGGGGGTAGCGGTCGGAGAGACCCAGTACTTC	CASGVAVGETQYF
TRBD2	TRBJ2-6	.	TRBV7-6	TGTGCCAGCAGGAACCCCCTTGGACTAGCGGCTGAGGGGGCCAACGTCCTGACTTTC	CASRNPLGLAAEGANVLTF
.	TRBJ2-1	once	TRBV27	TGTGCCAGCAGGCGGAGCGCCCTCGAAAACAATGAGCAGTTCTTC	CASRRSALENNEQFF
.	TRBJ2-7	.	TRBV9	TGTGCCAGCAGCACGGGGGGCGGGTACGAGCAGTACTTC	CASSTGGGYEQYF
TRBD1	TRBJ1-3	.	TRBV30	TGTGCCTGGAGTACAGGGGGTGGAGGAAACACCATATATTTT	CAWSTGGGGNTIYF
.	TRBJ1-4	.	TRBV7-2	TGTGCCAGCAGCTTAGTCAGGGGCCAGGGGACTAATGAAAAACTGTTTTTT	CASSLVRGQGTNEKLFF
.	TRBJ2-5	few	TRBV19	TGTGCCAGTAGTATGATTGGGGGCTTGTACCAAGAGACCCAGTACTTC	CASSMIGGLYQETQYF
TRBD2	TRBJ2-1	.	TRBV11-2	TGTGCCAGCAGCTCACTAGCGGGAGGGCCCCATGAGCAGTTCTTC	CASSSLAGGPHEQFF
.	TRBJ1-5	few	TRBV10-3	TGTGCCATCAGTGAGGCTCGCGGTCTGATACAGCCCCAGCATTTT	CAISEARGLIQPQHF
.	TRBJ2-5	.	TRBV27	TGTGCCAGCAGTTCTTTTTCGTGGGGACTGCAGGAGACCCAGTACTTC	CASSSFSWGLQETQYF